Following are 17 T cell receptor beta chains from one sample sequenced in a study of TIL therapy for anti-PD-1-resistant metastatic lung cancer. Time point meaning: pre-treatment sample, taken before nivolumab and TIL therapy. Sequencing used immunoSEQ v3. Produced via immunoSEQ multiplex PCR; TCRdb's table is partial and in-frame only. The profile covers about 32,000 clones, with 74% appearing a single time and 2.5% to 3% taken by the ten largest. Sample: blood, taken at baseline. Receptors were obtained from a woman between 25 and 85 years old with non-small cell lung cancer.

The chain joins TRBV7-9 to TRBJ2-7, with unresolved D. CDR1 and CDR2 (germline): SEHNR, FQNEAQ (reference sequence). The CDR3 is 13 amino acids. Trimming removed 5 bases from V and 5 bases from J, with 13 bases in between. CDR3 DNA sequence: TGTGCCAGCAGCCCCTCGACCCAGGACGAGCAGTACTTC. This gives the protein CASSPSTQDEQYF.

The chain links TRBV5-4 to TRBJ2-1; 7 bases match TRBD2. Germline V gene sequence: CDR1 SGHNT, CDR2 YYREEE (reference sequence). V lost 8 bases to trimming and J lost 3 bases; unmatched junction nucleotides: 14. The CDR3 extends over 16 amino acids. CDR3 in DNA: TGTGCCAGTCAACAGCCGGAGGGAGGGATCTACAATGAGCAGTTCTTC. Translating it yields CASQQPEGGIYNEQFF.

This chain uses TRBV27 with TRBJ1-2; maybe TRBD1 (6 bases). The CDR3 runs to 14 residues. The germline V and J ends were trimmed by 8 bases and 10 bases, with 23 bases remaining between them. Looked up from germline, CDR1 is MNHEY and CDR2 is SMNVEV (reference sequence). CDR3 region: CASGGGGRQRDYTF. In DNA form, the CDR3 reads TGTGCCAGCGGTGGGGGGGGCCGACAGCGTGACTACACCTTC.

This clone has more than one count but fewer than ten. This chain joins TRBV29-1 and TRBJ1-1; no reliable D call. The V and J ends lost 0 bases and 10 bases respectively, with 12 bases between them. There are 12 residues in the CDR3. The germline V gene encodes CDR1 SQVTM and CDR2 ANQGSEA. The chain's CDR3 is CSVEEGGPGAFF. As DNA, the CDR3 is TGCAGCGTTGAAGAGGGCGGCCCAGGAGCTTTCTTT.

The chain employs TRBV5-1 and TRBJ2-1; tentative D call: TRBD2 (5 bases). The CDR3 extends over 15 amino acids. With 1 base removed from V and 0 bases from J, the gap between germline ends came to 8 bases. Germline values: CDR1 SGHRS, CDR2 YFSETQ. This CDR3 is CASSLMAGSYNEQFF. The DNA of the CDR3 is TGCGCCAGCAGCTTGATGGCGGGCTCCTACAATGAGCAGTTCTTC. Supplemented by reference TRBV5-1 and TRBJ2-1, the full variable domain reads KAGVTQTPRYLIKTRGQQVTLSCSPISGHRSVSWYQQTPGQGLQFLFEYFSETQRNKGNFPGRFSGRQFSNSRSEMNVSTLELGDSALYLCASSLMAGSYNEQFFGPGTRLTVL.

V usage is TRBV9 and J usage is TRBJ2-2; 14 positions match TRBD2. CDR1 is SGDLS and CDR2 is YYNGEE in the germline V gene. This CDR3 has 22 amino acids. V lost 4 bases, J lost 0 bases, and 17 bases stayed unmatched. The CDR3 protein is CASSPRENLRLAGGTNTGELFF. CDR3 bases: TGTGCCAGCAGCCCCCGAGAGAACCTACGACTAGCGGGAGGGACGAACACCGGGGAGCTGTTTTTT.

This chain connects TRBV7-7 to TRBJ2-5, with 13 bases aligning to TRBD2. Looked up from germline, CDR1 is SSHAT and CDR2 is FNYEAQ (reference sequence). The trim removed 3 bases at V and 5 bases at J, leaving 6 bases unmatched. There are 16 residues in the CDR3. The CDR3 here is CASSFGTSGTWETQYF. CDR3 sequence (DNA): TGTGCCAGCAGCTTTGGGACTAGCGGGACTTGGGAGACCCAGTACTTC.

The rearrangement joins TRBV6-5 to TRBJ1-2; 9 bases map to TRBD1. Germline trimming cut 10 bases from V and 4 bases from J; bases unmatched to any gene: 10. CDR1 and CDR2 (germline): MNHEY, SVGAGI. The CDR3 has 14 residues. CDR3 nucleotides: TGTGCCACCTCGTCGCGGGACAGGGCCTATGGCTACACCTTC. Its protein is CATSSRDRAYGYTF.

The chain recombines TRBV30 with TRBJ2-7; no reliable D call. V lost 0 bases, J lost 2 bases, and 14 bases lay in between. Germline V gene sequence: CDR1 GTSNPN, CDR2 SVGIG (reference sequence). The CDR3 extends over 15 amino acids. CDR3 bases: TGTGCCTGGAGTGTAGGCCCAACTGTTACCTACGAGCAGTACTTC. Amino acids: CAWSVGPTVTYEQYF.

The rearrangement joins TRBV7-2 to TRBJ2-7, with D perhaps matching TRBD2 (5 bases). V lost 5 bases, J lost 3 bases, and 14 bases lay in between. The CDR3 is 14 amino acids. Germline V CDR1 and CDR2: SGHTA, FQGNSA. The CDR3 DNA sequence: TGTGCCAGCAGCACTCGGGGTGGACTCTACGAGCAGTACTTC. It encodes CASSTRGGLYEQYF.

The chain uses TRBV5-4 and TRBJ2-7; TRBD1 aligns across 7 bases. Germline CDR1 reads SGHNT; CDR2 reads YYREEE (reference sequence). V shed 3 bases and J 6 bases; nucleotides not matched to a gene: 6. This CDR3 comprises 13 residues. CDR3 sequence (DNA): TGTGCCAGCAGCTGGGACAGAGGATCCGAGCAGTACTTC. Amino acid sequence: CASSWDRGSEQYF.

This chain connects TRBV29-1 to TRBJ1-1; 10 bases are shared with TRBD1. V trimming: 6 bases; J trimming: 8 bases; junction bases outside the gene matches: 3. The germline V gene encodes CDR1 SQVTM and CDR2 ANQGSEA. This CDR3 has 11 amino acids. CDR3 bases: TGCAGCGTAGACAGGGGGCGGGAAGCTTTCTTT. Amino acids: CSVDRGREAFF.

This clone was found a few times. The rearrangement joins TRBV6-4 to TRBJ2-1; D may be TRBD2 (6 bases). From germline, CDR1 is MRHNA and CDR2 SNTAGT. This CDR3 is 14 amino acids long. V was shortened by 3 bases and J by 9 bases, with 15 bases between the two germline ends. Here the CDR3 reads CASSERGEAGEQFF. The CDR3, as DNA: TGTGCCAGCAGTGAACGCGGGGAGGCGGGTGAGCAGTTCTTC.

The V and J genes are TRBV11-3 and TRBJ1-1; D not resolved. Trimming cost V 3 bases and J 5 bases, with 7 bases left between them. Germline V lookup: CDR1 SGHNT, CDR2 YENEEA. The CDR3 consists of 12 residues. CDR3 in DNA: TGTGCCAGCAGCTTCGGCGGTACTGAAGCTTTCTTT. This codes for CASSFGGTEAFF.

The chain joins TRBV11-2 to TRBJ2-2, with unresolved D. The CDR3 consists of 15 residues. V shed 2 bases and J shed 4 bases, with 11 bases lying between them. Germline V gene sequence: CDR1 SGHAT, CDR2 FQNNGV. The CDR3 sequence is CASSLSWTGTGELFF. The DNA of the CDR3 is TGTGCCAGCAGCTTAAGCTGGACGGGCACCGGGGAGCTGTTTTTT.

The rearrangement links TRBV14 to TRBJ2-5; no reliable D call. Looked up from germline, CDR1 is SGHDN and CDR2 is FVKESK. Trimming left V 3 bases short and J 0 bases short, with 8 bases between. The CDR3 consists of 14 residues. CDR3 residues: CASSQRQYQETQYF. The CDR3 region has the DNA TGTGCCAGCAGCCAGAGACAATACCAAGAGACCCAGTACTTC.

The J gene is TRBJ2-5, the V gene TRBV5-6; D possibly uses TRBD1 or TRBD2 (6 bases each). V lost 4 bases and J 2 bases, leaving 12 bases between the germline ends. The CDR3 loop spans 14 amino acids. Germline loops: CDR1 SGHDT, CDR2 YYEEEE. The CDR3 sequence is CASSRGTHQETQYF. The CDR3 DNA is TGTGCCAGCAGCCGCGGGACACATCAAGAGACCCAGTACTTC.